This T cell receptor beta chain was sequenced during a study of cytomegalovirus exposure and HLA in healthy donors. The assay was immunoSEQ multiplex PCR, and TCRdb's table has in-frame clones only and misses some. This table holds about 110,000 clones, roughly 90% found once. This clonotype originated in a young woman in good health and CMV-seropositive. The sequencing input was PBMCs.

CDR3: CASSYGVATDTQYF. The CDR3 bases are TGCGCCAGCAGCTACGGGGTAGCTACAGATACGCAGTATTTT. The chain joins TRBV5-1 to TRBJ2-3; perhaps TRBD2 as D (5 bases). This CDR3 contains 14 residues. CDR1 and CDR2 (germline): SGHRS, YFSETQ. Trimming shortened V by 3 bases and J by 3 bases, and 11 bases separated the two germline ends.